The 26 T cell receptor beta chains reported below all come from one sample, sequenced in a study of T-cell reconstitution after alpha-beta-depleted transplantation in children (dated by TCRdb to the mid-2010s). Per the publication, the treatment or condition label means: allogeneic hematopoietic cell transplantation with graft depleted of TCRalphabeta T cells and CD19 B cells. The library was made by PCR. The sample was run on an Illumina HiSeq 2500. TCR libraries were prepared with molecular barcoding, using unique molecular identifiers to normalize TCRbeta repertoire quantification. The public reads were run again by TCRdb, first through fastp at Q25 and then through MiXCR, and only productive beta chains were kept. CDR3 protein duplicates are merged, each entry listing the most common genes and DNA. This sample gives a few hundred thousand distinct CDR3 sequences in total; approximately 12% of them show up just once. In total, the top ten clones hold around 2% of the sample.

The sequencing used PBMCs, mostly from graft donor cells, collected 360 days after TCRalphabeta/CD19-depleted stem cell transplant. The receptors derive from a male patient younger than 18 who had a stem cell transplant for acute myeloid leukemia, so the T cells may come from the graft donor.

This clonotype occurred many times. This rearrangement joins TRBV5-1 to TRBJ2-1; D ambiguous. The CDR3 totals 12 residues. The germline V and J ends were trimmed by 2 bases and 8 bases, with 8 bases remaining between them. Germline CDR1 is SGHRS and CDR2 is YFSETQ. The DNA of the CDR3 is TGCGCCAGCAGCTTTGGGATCTATGAGCAGTTCTTC. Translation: CASSFGIYEQFF.

For the CDR3, the DNA is TGCAGTGCTCTCTTGGCATATGGAAACCAAGAGACCCAGTACTTC. Residues: CSALLAYGNQETQYF. The V and J genes are TRBV20-1 and TRBJ2-5, with D hard to call. Trimming cost V 5 bases and J 0 bases, with 16 bases left between them. The V gene's germline CDR1 is DFQATT and CDR2 SNEGSKA (reference sequence). This CDR3 is built from 15 residues.

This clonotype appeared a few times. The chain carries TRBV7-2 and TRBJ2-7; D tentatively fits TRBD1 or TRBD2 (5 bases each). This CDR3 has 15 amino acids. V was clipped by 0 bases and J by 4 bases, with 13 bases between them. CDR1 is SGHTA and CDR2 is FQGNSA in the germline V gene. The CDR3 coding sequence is TGTGCCAGCAGCTTAGCCGGGGACGGTTTTTACGAGCAGTACTTC. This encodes CASSLAGDGFYEQYF.

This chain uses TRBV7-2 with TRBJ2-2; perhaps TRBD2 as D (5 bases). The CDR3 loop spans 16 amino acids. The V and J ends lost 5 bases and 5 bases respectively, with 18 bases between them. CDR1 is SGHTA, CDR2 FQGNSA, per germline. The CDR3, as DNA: TGTGCCAGCAGCCCCCGGGGTCGAGGAGGAACCGGGGAGCTGTTTTTT. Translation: CASSPRGRGGTGELFF.

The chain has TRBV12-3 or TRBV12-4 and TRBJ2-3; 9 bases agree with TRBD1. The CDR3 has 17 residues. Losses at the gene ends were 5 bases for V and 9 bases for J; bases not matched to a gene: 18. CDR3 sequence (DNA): TGTGCCAGCAGTGCTCGACTGGGGACAGGGAGGTCGGAGACGCAGTATTTT. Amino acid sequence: CASSARLGTGRSETQYF.

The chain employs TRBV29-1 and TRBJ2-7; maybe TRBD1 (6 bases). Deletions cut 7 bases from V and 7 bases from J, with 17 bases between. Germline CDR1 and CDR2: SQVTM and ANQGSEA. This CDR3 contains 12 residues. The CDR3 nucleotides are TGCAGCGCCCGGACAGCGGATCGGGAGCAGTACTTC. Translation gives CSARTADREQYF.

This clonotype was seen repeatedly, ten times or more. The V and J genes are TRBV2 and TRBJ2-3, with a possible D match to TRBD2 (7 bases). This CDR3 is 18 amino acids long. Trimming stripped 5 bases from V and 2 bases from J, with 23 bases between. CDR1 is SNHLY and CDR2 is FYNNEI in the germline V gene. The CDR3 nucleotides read TGTGCCAGCAGTAATGAAGGGGGGCGCCTAGCGGCCACAGATACGCAGTATTTT. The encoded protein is CASSNEGGRLAATDTQYF.

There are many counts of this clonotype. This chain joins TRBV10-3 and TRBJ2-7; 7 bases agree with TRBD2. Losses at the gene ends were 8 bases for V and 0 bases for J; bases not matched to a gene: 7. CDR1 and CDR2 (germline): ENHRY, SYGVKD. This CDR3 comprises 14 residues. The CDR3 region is CAIQMGEGSYEQYF. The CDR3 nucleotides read TGTGCCATCCAAATGGGGGAGGGCTCCTACGAGCAGTACTTC.

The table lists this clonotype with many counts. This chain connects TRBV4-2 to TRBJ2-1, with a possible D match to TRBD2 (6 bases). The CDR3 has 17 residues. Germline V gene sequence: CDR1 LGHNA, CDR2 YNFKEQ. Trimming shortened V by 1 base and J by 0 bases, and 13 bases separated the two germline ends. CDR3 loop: CASSQVGGFGSYNEQFF. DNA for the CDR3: TGTGCCAGCAGCCAAGTTGGAGGGTTCGGCTCCTACAATGAGCAGTTCTTC.

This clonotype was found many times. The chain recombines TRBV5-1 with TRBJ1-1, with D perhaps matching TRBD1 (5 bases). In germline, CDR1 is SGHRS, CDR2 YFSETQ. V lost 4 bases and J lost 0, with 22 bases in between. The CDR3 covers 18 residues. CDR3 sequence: CASSPVGGPRLMNTEAFF. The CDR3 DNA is TGCGCCAGCAGCCCCGTGGGGGGACCACGACTTATGAACACTGAAGCTTTCTTT.

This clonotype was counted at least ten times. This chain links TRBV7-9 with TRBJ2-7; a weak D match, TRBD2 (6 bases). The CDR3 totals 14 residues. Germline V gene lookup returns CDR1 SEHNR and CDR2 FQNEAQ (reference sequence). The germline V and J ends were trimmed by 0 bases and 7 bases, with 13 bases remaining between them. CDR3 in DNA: TGTGCCAGCAGCTTAGCATTGGATCGGGAGGAGCAGTACTTC. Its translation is CASSLALDREEQYF.

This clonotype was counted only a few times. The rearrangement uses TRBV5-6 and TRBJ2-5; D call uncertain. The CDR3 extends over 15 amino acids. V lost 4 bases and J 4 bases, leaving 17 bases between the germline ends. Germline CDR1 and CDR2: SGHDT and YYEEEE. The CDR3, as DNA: TGTGCCAGCAGCCCTACTCTAATAGTCGGAGAGACCCAGTACTTC. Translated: CASSPTLIVGETQYF.

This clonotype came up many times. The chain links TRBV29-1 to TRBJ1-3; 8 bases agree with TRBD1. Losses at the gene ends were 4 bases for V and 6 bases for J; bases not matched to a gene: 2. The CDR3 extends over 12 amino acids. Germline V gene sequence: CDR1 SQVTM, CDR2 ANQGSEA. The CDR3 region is CSVVQGANTIYF. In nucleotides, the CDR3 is TGCAGCGTTGTTCAGGGGGCAAACACCATATATTTT.

CDR3 nucleotide sequence: TGTGCCACTCATAGCGGGAGAGACGACGAGCAGTACTTC. It encodes CATHSGRDDEQYF. The chain joins TRBV10-3 to TRBJ2-7, with 9 bases identical to TRBD2. V trimming: 10 bases; J trimming: 5 bases; junction bases outside the gene matches: 9. CDR1 is ENHRY and CDR2 is SYGVKD in the germline V gene. CDR3 length equals 13 residues.

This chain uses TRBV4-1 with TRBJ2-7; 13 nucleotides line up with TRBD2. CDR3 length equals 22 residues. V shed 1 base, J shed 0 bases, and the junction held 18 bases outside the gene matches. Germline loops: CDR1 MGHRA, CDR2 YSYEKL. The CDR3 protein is CASSQVRFTSGRARASSYEQYF. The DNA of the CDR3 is TGCGCCAGCAGCCAAGTCCGCTTCACTAGCGGGAGGGCCAGGGCCTCCTCCTACGAGCAGTACTTC.

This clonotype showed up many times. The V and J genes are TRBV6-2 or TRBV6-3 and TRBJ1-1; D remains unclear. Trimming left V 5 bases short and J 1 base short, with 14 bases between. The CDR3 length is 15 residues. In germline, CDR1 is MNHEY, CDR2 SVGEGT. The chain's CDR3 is CASSHLKVGNTEAFF. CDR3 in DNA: TGTGCCAGCAGTCATCTCAAGGTGGGGAACACTGAAGCTTTCTTT.

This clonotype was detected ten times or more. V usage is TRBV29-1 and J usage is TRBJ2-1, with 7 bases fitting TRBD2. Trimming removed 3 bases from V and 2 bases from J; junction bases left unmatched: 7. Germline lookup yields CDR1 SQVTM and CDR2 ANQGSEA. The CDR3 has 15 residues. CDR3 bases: TGCAGCGTTGACAGTCCGGGACTACCCTACAATGAGCAGTTCTTC. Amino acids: CSVDSPGLPYNEQFF.

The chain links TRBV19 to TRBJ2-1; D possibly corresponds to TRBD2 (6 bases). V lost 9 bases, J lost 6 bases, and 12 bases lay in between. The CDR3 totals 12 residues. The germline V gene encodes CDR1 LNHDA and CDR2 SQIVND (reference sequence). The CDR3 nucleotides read TGTGCCAGGGGGGGTTTTCCCAATGAGCAGTTCTTC. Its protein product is CARGGFPNEQFF. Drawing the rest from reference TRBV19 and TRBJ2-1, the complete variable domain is DGGITQSPKYLFRKEGQNVTLSCEQNLNHDAMYWYRQDPGQGLRLIYYSQIVNDFQKGDIAEGYSVSREKKESFPLTVTSAQKNPTAFYLCARGGFPNEQFFGPGTRLTVL.

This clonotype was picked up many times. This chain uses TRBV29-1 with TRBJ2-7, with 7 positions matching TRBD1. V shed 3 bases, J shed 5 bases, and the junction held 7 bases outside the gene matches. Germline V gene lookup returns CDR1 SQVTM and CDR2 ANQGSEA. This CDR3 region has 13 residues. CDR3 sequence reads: CSVERQGTHEQYF. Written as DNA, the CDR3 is TGCAGCGTTGAGAGACAGGGTACCCACGAGCAGTACTTC.

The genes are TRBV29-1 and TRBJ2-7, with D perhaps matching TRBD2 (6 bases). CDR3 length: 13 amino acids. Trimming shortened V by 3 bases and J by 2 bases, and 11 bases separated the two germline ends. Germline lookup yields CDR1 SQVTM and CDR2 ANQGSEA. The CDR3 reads CSVDGEDTYEQYF. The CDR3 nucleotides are TGCAGCGTTGATGGGGAGGATACCTACGAGCAGTACTTC.

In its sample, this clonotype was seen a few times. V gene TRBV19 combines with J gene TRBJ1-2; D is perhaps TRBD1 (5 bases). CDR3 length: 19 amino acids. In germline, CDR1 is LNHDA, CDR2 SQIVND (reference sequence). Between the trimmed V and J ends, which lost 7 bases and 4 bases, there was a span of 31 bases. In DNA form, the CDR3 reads TGTGCCAGTAAGGCCTGGGAGAAAAATCCGCAGGGCCTTTCCTATGGCTACACCTTC. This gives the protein CASKAWEKNPQGLSYGYTF.

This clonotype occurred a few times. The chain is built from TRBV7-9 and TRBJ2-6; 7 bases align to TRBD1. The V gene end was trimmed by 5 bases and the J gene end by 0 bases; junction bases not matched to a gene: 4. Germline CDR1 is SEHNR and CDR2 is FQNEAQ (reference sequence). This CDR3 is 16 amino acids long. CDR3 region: CASSEGQRSGANVLTF. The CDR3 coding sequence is TGTGCCAGCAGCGAGGGACAGCGCTCTGGGGCCAACGTCCTGACTTTC.

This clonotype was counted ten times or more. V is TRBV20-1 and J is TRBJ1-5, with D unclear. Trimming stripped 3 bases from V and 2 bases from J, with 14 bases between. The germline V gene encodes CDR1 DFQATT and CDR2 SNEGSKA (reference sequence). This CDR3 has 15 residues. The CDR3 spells CSASLGATRNQPQHF. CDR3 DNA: TGCAGTGCTAGCCTCGGAGCTACCCGCAATCAGCCCCAGCATTTT.

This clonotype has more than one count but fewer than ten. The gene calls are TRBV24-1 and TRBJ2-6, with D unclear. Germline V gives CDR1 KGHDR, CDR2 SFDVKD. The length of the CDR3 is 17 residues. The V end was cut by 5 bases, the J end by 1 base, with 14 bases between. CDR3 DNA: TGTGCCACCAGTGGAAAAGGGAACCCTTCTGGGGCCAACGTCCTGACTTTC. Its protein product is CATSGKGNPSGANVLTF.

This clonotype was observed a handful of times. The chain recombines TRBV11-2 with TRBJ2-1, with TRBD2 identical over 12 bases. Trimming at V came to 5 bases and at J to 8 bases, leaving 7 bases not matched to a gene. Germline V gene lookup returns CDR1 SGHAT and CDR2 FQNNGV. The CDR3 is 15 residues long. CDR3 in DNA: TGTGCCAGCAGCGTCCTAGCGGGAGGGCGAGATGAGCAGTTCTTC. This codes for CASSVLAGGRDEQFF. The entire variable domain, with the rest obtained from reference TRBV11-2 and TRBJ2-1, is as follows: EAGVAQSPRYKIIEKRQSVAFWCNPISGHATLYWYQQILGQGPKLLIQFQNNGVVDDSQLPKDRFSAERLKGVDSTLKIQPAKLEDSAVYLCASSVLAGGRDEQFFGPGTRLTVL.

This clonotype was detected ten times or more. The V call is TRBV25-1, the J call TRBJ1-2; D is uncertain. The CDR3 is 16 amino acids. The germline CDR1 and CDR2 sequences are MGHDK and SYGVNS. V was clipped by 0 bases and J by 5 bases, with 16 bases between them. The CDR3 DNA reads TGTGCCAGCAGTGAATATTTAGTCGGTTCTTCTTATGGCTACACCTTC. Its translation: CASSEYLVGSSYGYTF.